This record covers a single T cell receptor beta chain. Its antigen is still unknown. It was tens of millions of PBMCs that unsorted samples used for genomic DNA. This specimen comes from a study of shared clonotypes between healthy human individuals. Study-wide findings and caveats: Among donors, sharing of clonotypes was expected to be affected by sequencing depth. Limitation of the genetic and exposure-history diversity represented came from the few donors.

Unsorted PBMC DNA underwent sequencing on ten immunoSEQ deep assay plates. TCRdb's copy holds only in-frame clones and misses some; the assay was immunoSEQ multiplex PCR. The sample consists of 450,000 to 600,000 clones, roughly 85% of them appearing once. V shed 5 bases and J shed 8 bases, with 15 bases lying between them. The germline V gene has CDR1 LNHDA and CDR2 SQIVND (reference sequence). The CDR3 has 13 residues. Sequenced: PBMCs. The rearrangement links TRBV19 to TRBJ1-1; D call uncertain. The receptor comes from a woman in her 40s in good health. Some clones in this sample may be carry-over from other donors' samples. The CDR3 region has the DNA TGTGCCAGTAGTGCCAACACGAAAACGGAAGCTTTCTTT. Amino acids: CASSANTKTEAFF.